This is a list of T cell receptor beta chains from one sample in a study of blood T cell repertoires in COVID-19. The table came from immunoSEQ multiplex PCR; TCRdb's copy has only in-frame clones and leaves some out. The top ten hold roughly 3.6% of the sample, which has roughly 350,000 clones, 75% to 90% seen once. Material for sequencing was peripheral blood. The receptors derive from a woman younger than 35 with acute or convalescent COVID-19. CDR3s include the opening cysteine and the closing phenylalanine or tryptophan. The order of the fields is CDR3 DNA, CDR3 protein, D gene, J gene, V gene, clone size. A D gene is named only where the DNA matches it firmly. The size field is filled for only some rows; it gives once, few, many or a size class.

DNA: TGTGCCAGCAGTCGAGAGGGAGGGGATGGCTACACCTTC
CDR3: CASSREGGDGYTF
D: .
J: TRBJ1-2
V: TRBV6-5
size: .

DNA: TGTGCCAGCGCCTCGACAGCGACTGAAGCTTTCTTT
CDR3: CASASTATEAFF
D: .
J: TRBJ1-1
V: TRBV6-6
size: .

DNA: TGTGCCAGCAGCTTTGATTCACTAGTTGAGCAGTTCTTC
CDR3: CASSFDSLVEQFF
D: .
J: TRBJ2-1
V: TRBV7-9
size: .

DNA: TGCGCCAGCAGCATACAGGGGAATAACTATGGCTACACCTTC
CDR3: CASSIQGNNYGYTF
D: TRBD1
J: TRBJ1-2
V: TRBV5-1
size: .

DNA: TGTGCCAGCAGTTTAACTGGACTAATCTCTGGAAACACCATATATTTT
CDR3: CASSLTGLISGNTIYF
D: .
J: TRBJ1-3
V: TRBV28
size: few

DNA: TGCGCCAGCAGCTCGGGAGCGGGGGGGCCGGAGAATGAGCAGTTCTTC
CDR3: CASSSGAGGPENEQFF
D: TRBD2
J: TRBJ2-1
V: TRBV5-1
size: .

DNA: TGTGCCAGCAGCTTGGGCCCCAGCCAAGAGACCCAGTACTTC
CDR3: CASSLGPSQETQYF
D: .
J: TRBJ2-5
V: TRBV5-4
size: .

DNA: TGCGCCAGCAGCAGGCCCCAGGGCACAGATACGCAGTATTTT
CDR3: CASSRPQGTDTQYF
D: .
J: TRBJ2-3
V: TRBV5-1
size: once

DNA: TGTGCCAGTGGGGACAGGCGCTACAATCAGCCCCAGCATTTT
CDR3: CASGDRRYNQPQHF
D: TRBD1
J: TRBJ1-5
V: TRBV19
size: .

DNA: TGCGCCAGCAGCCCATGGACAGGGGGCTTCACCGGGGAGCTGTTTTTT
CDR3: CASSPWTGGFTGELFF
D: TRBD1
J: TRBJ2-2
V: TRBV5-1
size: .

DNA: TGTGCCAGCAGCGGCGGGCGAGGCAACTATGGCTACACCTTC
CDR3: CASSGGRGNYGYTF
D: .
J: TRBJ1-2
V: TRBV6-5
size: few

DNA: TGTGCCAGCAGCTACCAAAGGGGCAGTGAAGAGACCCAGTACTTC
CDR3: CASSYQRGSEETQYF
D: .
J: TRBJ2-5
V: TRBV7-2
size: .

DNA: TGTGCCAGCAGCTGGACAGCTAACCACGAGCAGTACTTC
CDR3: CASSWTANHEQYF
D: .
J: TRBJ2-7
V: TRBV11-3
size: .

DNA: TGTGCCAGTAAAGAGAGAAACACCATATATTTT
CDR3: CASKERNTIYF
D: .
J: TRBJ1-3
V: TRBV19
size: .

DNA: TGTGCCTGGAGGGGGGGGAGTAGCCCTATAGTAAACACCATATATTTT
CDR3: CAWRGGSSPIVNTIYF
D: .
J: TRBJ1-3
V: TRBV30
size: .

DNA: TGTGCCAGCAGCCCCCCGGGACACCTAGAGCAGTTCTTC
CDR3: CASSPPGHLEQFF
D: .
J: TRBJ2-1
V: TRBV5-6
size: once

DNA: TGTGCCAGCAGTCACCGGGACAGGAACACCGGGGAGCTGTTTTTT
CDR3: CASSHRDRNTGELFF
D: TRBD1
J: TRBJ2-2
V: TRBV2
size: .

DNA: TGTGCCAGTCGGAACCGGGACAGGGGCTTAGATACGCAGTATTTT
CDR3: CASRNRDRGLDTQYF
D: TRBD1
J: TRBJ2-3
V: TRBV19
size: .

DNA: TGTGCCAGCAGTGTTGATGTCTCAGTCTCTGGAAACACCATATATTTT
CDR3: CASSVDVSVSGNTIYF
D: .
J: TRBJ1-3
V: TRBV6-1
size: .

DNA: TGCGCCAGCAGCTCCCAGGGGACGTCCTACGAGCAGTACTTC
CDR3: CASSSQGTSYEQYF
D: .
J: TRBJ2-7
V: TRBV5-1
size: .

DNA: TGCGCCAGCAGCTTGACTAGCGGGACTTACGAGCAGTACTTC
CDR3: CASSLTSGTYEQYF
D: TRBD2
J: TRBJ2-7
V: TRBV5-1
size: .

DNA: TGTGCCACCAGTGATTTAGGAACGGGGACAGGGGAAAAGTTTGGCTACACCTTC
CDR3: CATSDLGTGTGEKFGYTF
D: TRBD1
J: TRBJ1-2
V: TRBV24-1
size: once

DNA: TGCGCCAGCAGCTTGGCCACCTCCGGGACAGGGAGAACCTATAATTCACCCCTCCACTTT
CDR3: CASSLATSGTGRTYNSPLHF
D: TRBD1
J: TRBJ1-6
V: TRBV5-1
size: .

DNA: TGTGCCAGCAGCCAAGCGGGTGGGAGCTACGAGCAGTACTTC
CDR3: CASSQAGGSYEQYF
D: .
J: TRBJ2-7
V: TRBV3-1/TRBV3-2
size: .

DNA: TGTGCCAGCAGCCAAGACGAGGGAGGGAGTATTTCACCCCTCCACTTT
CDR3: CASSQDEGGSISPLHF
D: .
J: TRBJ1-6
V: TRBV4-2
size: .

DNA: TGTGCCAGCAGTTCGACCGGGGGGTACGCCGGGGAGCTGTTTTTT
CDR3: CASSSTGGYAGELFF
D: TRBD2
J: TRBJ2-2
V: TRBV5-5
size: .

DNA: TGTGCCAGCATGGGGACAGGGTTGACCGAGCAGTACTTC
CDR3: CASMGTGLTEQYF
D: TRBD1
J: TRBJ2-7
V: TRBV2
size: .

DNA: TGTGCCAGCAGCAGCTTGGCAGGGGGCTACGAGCAGTACTTC
CDR3: CASSSLAGGYEQYF
D: TRBD1
J: TRBJ2-7
V: TRBV3-1/TRBV3-2
size: .

DNA: TGTGCCAGCAGTTGGGGGGGATCTGAAAAACTGTTTTTT
CDR3: CASSWGGSEKLFF
D: .
J: TRBJ1-4
V: TRBV19
size: .

DNA: TGTGCCAGTAGTATTAGTTTATCCGGGGAGCTGTTTTTT
CDR3: CASSISLSGELFF
D: .
J: TRBJ2-2
V: TRBV19
size: few

DNA: TGTGCCACCAGTGATTTCGGTAGCTCTGGGGCCAACGTCCTGACTTTC
CDR3: CATSDFGSSGANVLTF
D: .
J: TRBJ2-6
V: TRBV24-1
size: .

DNA: TGTGCCAGCAGCTTAGAAGCCTTTCAGCCCCAGCATTTT
CDR3: CASSLEAFQPQHF
D: .
J: TRBJ1-5
V: TRBV7-9
size: .

DNA: TGTGCCAGCAGTATCGACAGGAATAGCAATCAGCCCCAGCATTTT
CDR3: CASSIDRNSNQPQHF
D: .
J: TRBJ1-5
V: TRBV6-5
size: few

DNA: TGTGCCACCACCTTCGGGACAGCAGATTCACCCCTCCACTTT
CDR3: CATTFGTADSPLHF
D: TRBD1
J: TRBJ1-6
V: TRBV24-1
size: few

DNA: TGTGCCAGCAGTTCAGGGACTAGGCAGCCCCAGCATTTT
CDR3: CASSSGTRQPQHF
D: .
J: TRBJ1-5
V: TRBV12-3/TRBV12-4
size: .

DNA: TGTGCCAGCAGCCCATGGGACAGGGCCTCTGAAGCTTTCTTT
CDR3: CASSPWDRASEAFF
D: TRBD1
J: TRBJ1-1
V: TRBV7-9
size: once

DNA: TGTGCCAGCAGTCCTCCGGGACAGGGGGTTTACGAGCAGTACTTC
CDR3: CASSPPGQGVYEQYF
D: TRBD1
J: TRBJ2-7
V: TRBV27
size: .

DNA: TGTGCCAGCAGCAACCGGGACAGCGAGCAGTACTTC
CDR3: CASSNRDSEQYF
D: TRBD1
J: TRBJ2-7
V: TRBV6-5
size: .

DNA: TGTGCCAGCAGTTCAAGGGGGTGGGCAGGGTACACAGATACGCAGTATTTT
CDR3: CASSSRGWAGYTDTQYF
D: .
J: TRBJ2-3
V: TRBV27
size: .

DNA: TGTGCCAGCTTAAGGGGGGGCTATGGCTACACCTTC
CDR3: CASLRGGYGYTF
D: .
J: TRBJ1-2
V: TRBV6-5
size: few

DNA: TGCGCCAGCATCGAGTTCGGGGGGGCGGGGGCTGAAGCTTTCTTT
CDR3: CASIEFGGAGAEAFF
D: .
J: TRBJ1-1
V: TRBV10-2
size: .

DNA: TGTGCCACCAGTAATAGGGAGCAAGAGACCCAGTACTTC
CDR3: CATSNREQETQYF
D: .
J: TRBJ2-5
V: TRBV15
size: .

DNA: TGTGCCAGCTCCCACACTAGCGGGATTTATTATGAGCAGTTCTTC
CDR3: CASSHTSGIYYEQFF
D: TRBD2
J: TRBJ2-1
V: TRBV18
size: .

DNA: TGTGCCAGCGCCCCGACAGGGATTAGTAACACTGAAGCTTTCTTT
CDR3: CASAPTGISNTEAFF
D: TRBD1
J: TRBJ1-1
V: TRBV14
size: .

DNA: TGTGCTAGTGGTTTGGTTCCTCTTTTGGGAGGGGGTAGCAATCAGCCCCAGCATTTT
CDR3: CASGLVPLLGGGSNQPQHF
D: .
J: TRBJ1-5
V: TRBV12-5
size: .

DNA: TGTGCCAGCAGTTTTGCGGGCCCCAATGAGCAGTTCTTC
CDR3: CASSFAGPNEQFF
D: .
J: TRBJ2-1
V: TRBV27
size: .

DNA: TGTGCCAGCAGCTTCAGCGGGGGAAACACCGGGGAGCTGTTTTTT
CDR3: CASSFSGGNTGELFF
D: TRBD2
J: TRBJ2-2
V: TRBV14
size: .

DNA: TGTGCTAGTGGCCGCCCTCAGTCGAACACCGGGGAGCTGTTTTTT
CDR3: CASGRPQSNTGELFF
D: .
J: TRBJ2-2
V: TRBV12-5
size: .

DNA: TGCAGCGTTGGGGGGACTAGCGGACAAGAGACCCAGTACTTC
CDR3: CSVGGTSGQETQYF
D: TRBD2
J: TRBJ2-5
V: TRBV29-1
size: .

DNA: TGTGCCAGCAGTGAAATCGTATGGCAGGGTGGACAGCCCCAGCATTTT
CDR3: CASSEIVWQGGQPQHF
D: .
J: TRBJ1-5
V: TRBV6-1
size: .

DNA: TGCGCCAGCAGCCAGGAATCAACAGGGGACACTGAAGCTTTCTTT
CDR3: CASSQESTGDTEAFF
D: TRBD1
J: TRBJ1-1
V: TRBV4-1
size: .

DNA: TGTGCCAGCAGCCAAGGACAGGGAAATCAGCCCCAGCATTTT
CDR3: CASSQGQGNQPQHF
D: TRBD1
J: TRBJ1-5
V: TRBV3-1/TRBV3-2
size: .